The sample holds one count of the clone carrying this T cell receptor beta chain. The data derive from a study of siplizumab effects on memory and regulatory T cells. Looked up from germline, CDR1 is SEHNR and CDR2 is FQNEAQ (reference sequence). The CDR3 loop spans 14 amino acids. V trimming: 6 bases; J trimming: 3 bases; junction bases outside the gene matches: 4. Assayed TCR templates numbered some 100,000 for each sample. The repertoire was sequenced with immunoSEQ multiplex PCR; TCRdb's copy has only in-frame clones and lacks some. The profile shows 90,000 to 140,000 clones, roughly 91% of them singletons.

What was sequenced was CD4+ T cells sorted from blood. This TCR derives from a human donor in good health. The genes are TRBV7-9 and TRBJ2-7; 11 nucleotides line up with TRBD1. CDR3 DNA sequence: TGTGCCAGCAGATCGGACAGGGGGCTCTACGAGCAGTACTTC. It specifies CASRSDRGLYEQYF.